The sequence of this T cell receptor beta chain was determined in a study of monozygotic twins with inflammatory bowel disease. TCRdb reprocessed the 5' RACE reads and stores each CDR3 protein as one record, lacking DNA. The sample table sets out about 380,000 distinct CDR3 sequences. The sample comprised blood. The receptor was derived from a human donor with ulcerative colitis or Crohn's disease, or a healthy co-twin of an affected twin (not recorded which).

CDR3 loop: CKAGGQIIYNEQFF. This chain joins TRBV7-9 and TRBJ2-1; no DNA is available, so the TRBD1 call from TCRdb remains unchecked. Germline loops: CDR1 SEHNR, CDR2 FQNEAQ (reference sequence). The CDR3 spans 14 residues.